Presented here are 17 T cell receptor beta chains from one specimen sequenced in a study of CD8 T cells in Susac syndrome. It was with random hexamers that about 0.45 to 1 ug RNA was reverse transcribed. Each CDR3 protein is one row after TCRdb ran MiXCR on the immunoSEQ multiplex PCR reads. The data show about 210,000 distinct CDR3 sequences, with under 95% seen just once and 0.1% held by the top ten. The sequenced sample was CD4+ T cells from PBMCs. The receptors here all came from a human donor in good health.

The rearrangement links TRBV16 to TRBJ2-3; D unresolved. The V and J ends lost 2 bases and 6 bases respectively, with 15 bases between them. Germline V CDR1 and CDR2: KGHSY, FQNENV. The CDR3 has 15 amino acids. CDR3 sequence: CASSQDWPPEDTQYF. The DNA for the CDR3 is TGTGCCAGCAGCCAAGATTGGCCACCCGAGGATACGCAGTATTTT.

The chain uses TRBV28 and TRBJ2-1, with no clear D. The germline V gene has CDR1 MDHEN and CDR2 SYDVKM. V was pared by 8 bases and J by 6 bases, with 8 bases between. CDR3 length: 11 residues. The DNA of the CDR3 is TGTGCCAGCGCTACCCCCAATGAGCAGTTCTTC. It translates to CASATPNEQFF.

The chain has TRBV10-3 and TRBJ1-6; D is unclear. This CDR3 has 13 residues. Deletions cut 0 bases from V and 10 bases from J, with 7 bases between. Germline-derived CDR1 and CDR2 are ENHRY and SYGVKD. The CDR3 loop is CAISESGQSPLHF. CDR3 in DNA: TGTGCCATCAGTGAGTCGGGCCAATCACCCCTCCACTTT.

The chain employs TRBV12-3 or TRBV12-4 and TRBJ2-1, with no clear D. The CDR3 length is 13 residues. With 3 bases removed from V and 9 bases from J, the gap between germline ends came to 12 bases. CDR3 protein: CASSLIVYREQFF. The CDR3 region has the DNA TGTGCCAGCAGTTTGATTGTCTACCGTGAGCAGTTCTTC.

The CDR3 nucleotides read TGTGCCAGCAGCGCCTGGGGGGGGACTAACACTGAAGCTTTCTTT. Translated: CASSAWGGTNTEAFF. V gene TRBV5-4 combines with J gene TRBJ1-1, with D maybe TRBD1 (5 bases). The CDR3 has 15 residues. V lost 4 bases to trimming and J lost 2 bases, with 15 bases between them. Germline V gives CDR1 SGHNT, CDR2 YYREEE (reference sequence).

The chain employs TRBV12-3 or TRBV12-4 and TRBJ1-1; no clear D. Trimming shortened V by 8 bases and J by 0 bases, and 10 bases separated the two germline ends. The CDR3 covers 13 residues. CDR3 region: CASYPRVNTEAFF. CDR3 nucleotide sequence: TGTGCCAGCTACCCCCGGGTGAACACTGAAGCTTTCTTT.

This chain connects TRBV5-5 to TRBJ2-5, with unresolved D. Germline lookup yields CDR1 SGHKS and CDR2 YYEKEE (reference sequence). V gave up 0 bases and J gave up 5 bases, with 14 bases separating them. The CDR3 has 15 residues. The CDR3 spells CASSLAASVMETQYF. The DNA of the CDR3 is TGTGCCAGCAGCTTGGCGGCCAGCGTGATGGAGACCCAGTACTTC.

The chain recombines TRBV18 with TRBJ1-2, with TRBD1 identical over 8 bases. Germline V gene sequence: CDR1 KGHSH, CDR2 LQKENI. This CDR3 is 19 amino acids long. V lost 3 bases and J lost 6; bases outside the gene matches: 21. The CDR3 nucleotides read TGTGCCAGCTCACCGCTTTCGGTGGGACAGGAGACACTTCGCGATGGCTACACCTTC. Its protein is CASSPLSVGQETLRDGYTF.

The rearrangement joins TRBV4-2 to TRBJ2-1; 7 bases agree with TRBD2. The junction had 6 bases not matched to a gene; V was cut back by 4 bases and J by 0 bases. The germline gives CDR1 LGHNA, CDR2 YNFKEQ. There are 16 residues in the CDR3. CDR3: CASSRSGTNSYNEQFF. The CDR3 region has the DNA TGTGCCAGCAGCCGATCCGGGACTAACTCCTACAATGAGCAGTTCTTC.

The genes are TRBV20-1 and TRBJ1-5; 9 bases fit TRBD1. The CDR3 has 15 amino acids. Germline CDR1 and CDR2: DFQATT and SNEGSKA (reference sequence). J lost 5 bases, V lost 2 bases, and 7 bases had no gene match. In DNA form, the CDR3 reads TGCAGTGCTAGACCTAGGGACAGGGATTATCAGCCCCAGCATTTT. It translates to CSARPRDRDYQPQHF.

The chain's CDR3 is CASSRDRGGSYNEQFF. CDR3 DNA sequence: TGTGCCAGCAGCCGGGACAGGGGCGGGTCCTACAATGAGCAGTTCTTC. The genes are TRBV5-6 and TRBJ2-1, with 10 positions matching TRBD1. V dropped 4 bases and J dropped 1; count of bases not matched to a gene: 5. Germline CDR1 is SGHDT and CDR2 is YYEEEE. The CDR3 runs 16 residues.

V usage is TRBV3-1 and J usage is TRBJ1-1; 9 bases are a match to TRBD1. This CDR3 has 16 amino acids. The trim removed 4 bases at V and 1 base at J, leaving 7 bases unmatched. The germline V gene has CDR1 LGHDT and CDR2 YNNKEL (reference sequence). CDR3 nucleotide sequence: TGTGCCAGCAGCCCTACAGGGGGCCGGGGGAACACTGAAGCTTTCTTT. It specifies CASSPTGGRGNTEAFF.

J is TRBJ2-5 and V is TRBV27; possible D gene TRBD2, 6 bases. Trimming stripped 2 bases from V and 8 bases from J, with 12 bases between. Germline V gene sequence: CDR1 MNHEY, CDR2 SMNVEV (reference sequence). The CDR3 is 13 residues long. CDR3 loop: CASSLKSGVTQYF. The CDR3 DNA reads TGTGCCAGCAGTTTAAAGTCGGGGGTAACCCAGTACTTC.

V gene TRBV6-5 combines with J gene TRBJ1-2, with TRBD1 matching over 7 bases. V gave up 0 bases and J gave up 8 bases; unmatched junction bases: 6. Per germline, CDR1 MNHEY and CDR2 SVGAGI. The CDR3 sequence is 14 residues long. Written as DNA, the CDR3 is TGTGCCAGCAGTTACTCGAGGACAGGTGGAGGCTACACCTTC. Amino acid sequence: CASSYSRTGGGYTF.

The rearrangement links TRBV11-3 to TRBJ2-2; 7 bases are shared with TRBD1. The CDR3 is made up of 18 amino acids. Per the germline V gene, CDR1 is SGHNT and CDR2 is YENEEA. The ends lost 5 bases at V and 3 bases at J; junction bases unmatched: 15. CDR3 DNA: TGTGCCAGCAGCGCCTCGGGTCTGCCCAGGGGGTACACCGGGGAGCTGTTTTTT. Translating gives CASSASGLPRGYTGELFF.

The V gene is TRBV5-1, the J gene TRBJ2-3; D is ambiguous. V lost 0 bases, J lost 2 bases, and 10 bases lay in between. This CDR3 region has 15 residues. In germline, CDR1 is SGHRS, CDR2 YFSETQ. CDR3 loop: CASSLDGQSTDTQYF. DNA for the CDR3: TGCGCCAGCAGCTTGGATGGGCAGTCCACAGATACGCAGTATTTT.

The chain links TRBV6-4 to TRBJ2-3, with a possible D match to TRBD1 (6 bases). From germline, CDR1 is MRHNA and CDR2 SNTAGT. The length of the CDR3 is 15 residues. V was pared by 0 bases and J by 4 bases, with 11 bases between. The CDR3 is CASSDSWGPADTQYF. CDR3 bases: TGTGCCAGCAGTGACTCGTGGGGGCCTGCAGATACGCAGTATTTT.